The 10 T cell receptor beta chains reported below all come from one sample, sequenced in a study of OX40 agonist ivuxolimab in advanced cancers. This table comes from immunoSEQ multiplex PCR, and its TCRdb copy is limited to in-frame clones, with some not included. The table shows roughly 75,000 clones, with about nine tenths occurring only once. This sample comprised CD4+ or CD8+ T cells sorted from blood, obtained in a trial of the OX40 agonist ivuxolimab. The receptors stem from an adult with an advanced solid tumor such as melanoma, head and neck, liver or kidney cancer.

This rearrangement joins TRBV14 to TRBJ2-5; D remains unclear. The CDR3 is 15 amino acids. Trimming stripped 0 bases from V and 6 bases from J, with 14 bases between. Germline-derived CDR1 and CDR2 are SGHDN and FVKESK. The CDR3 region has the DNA TGTGCCAGCAGCCAAGAAAAAATCCCAGTCCAGACCCAGTACTTC. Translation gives CASSQEKIPVQTQYF.

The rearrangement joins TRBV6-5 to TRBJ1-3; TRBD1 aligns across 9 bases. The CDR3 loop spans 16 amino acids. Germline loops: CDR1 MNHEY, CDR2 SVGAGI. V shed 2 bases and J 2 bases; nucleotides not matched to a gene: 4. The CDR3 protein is CASSYQGQGAGNTIYF. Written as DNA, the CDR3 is TGTGCCAGCAGTTACCAGGGACAGGGAGCTGGAAACACCATATATTTT.

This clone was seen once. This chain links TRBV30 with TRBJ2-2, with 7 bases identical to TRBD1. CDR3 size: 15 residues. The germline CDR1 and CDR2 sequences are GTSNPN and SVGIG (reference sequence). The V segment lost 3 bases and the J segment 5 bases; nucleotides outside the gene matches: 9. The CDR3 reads CAWRVRQGETGELFF. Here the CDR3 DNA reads TGTGCCTGGAGGGTTCGGCAGGGGGAGACCGGGGAGCTGTTTTTT.

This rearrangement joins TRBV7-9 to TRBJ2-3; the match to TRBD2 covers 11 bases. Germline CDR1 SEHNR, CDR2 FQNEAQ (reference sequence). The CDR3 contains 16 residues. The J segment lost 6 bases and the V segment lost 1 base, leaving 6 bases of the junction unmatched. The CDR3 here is CASSLVTSGVGDTQYF. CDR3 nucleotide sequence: TGTGCCAGCAGCTTAGTGACTAGCGGGGTGGGGGATACGCAGTATTTT. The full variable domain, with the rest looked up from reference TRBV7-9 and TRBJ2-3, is DTGVSQNPRHKITKRGQNVTFRCDPISEHNRLYWYRQTLGQGPEFLTYFQNEAQLEKSRLLSDRFSAERPKGSFSTLEIQRTEQGDSAMYLCASSLVTSGVGDTQYFGPGTRLTVL.

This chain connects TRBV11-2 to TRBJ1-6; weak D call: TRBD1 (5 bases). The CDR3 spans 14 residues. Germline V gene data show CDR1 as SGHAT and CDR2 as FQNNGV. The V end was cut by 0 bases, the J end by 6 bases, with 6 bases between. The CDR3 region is CASSLEGGNSPLHF. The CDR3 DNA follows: TGTGCCAGCAGCTTAGAGGGGGGTAATTCACCCCTCCACTTT.

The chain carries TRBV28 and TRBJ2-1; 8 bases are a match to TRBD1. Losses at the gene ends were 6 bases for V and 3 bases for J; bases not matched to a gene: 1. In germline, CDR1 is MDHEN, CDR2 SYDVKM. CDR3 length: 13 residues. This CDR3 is CASRGQDYNEQFF. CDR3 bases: TGTGCCAGCAGGGGACAGGACTACAATGAGCAGTTCTTC.

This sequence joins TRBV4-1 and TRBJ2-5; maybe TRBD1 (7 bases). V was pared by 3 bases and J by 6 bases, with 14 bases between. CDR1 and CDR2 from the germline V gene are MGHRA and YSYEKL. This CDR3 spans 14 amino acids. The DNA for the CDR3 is TGCGCCAGCAGCCAGTCGCAGGGGGGAAAGACCCAGTACTTC. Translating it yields CASSQSQGGKTQYF.

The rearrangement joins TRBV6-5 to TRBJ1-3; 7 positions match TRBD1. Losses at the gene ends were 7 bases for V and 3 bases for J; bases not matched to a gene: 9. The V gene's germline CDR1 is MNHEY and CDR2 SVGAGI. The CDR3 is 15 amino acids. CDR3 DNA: TGTGCCAGCACAATTAACAGGGGCGATGGAAACACCATATATTTT. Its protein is CASTINRGDGNTIYF.

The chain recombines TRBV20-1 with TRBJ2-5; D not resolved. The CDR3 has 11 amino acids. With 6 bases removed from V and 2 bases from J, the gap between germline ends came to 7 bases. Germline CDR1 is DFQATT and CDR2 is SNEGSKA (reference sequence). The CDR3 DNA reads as TGCAGTGCCGTCGCGCAAGAGACCCAGTACTTC. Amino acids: CSAVAQETQYF.

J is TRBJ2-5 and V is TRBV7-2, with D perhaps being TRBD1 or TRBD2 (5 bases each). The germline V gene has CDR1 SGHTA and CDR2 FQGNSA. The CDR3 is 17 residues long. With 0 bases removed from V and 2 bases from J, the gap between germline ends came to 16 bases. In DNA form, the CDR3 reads TGTGCCAGCAGCTTAGCGGGGACGGGGAGTGGGCAAGAGACCCAGTACTTC. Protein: CASSLAGTGSGQETQYF.